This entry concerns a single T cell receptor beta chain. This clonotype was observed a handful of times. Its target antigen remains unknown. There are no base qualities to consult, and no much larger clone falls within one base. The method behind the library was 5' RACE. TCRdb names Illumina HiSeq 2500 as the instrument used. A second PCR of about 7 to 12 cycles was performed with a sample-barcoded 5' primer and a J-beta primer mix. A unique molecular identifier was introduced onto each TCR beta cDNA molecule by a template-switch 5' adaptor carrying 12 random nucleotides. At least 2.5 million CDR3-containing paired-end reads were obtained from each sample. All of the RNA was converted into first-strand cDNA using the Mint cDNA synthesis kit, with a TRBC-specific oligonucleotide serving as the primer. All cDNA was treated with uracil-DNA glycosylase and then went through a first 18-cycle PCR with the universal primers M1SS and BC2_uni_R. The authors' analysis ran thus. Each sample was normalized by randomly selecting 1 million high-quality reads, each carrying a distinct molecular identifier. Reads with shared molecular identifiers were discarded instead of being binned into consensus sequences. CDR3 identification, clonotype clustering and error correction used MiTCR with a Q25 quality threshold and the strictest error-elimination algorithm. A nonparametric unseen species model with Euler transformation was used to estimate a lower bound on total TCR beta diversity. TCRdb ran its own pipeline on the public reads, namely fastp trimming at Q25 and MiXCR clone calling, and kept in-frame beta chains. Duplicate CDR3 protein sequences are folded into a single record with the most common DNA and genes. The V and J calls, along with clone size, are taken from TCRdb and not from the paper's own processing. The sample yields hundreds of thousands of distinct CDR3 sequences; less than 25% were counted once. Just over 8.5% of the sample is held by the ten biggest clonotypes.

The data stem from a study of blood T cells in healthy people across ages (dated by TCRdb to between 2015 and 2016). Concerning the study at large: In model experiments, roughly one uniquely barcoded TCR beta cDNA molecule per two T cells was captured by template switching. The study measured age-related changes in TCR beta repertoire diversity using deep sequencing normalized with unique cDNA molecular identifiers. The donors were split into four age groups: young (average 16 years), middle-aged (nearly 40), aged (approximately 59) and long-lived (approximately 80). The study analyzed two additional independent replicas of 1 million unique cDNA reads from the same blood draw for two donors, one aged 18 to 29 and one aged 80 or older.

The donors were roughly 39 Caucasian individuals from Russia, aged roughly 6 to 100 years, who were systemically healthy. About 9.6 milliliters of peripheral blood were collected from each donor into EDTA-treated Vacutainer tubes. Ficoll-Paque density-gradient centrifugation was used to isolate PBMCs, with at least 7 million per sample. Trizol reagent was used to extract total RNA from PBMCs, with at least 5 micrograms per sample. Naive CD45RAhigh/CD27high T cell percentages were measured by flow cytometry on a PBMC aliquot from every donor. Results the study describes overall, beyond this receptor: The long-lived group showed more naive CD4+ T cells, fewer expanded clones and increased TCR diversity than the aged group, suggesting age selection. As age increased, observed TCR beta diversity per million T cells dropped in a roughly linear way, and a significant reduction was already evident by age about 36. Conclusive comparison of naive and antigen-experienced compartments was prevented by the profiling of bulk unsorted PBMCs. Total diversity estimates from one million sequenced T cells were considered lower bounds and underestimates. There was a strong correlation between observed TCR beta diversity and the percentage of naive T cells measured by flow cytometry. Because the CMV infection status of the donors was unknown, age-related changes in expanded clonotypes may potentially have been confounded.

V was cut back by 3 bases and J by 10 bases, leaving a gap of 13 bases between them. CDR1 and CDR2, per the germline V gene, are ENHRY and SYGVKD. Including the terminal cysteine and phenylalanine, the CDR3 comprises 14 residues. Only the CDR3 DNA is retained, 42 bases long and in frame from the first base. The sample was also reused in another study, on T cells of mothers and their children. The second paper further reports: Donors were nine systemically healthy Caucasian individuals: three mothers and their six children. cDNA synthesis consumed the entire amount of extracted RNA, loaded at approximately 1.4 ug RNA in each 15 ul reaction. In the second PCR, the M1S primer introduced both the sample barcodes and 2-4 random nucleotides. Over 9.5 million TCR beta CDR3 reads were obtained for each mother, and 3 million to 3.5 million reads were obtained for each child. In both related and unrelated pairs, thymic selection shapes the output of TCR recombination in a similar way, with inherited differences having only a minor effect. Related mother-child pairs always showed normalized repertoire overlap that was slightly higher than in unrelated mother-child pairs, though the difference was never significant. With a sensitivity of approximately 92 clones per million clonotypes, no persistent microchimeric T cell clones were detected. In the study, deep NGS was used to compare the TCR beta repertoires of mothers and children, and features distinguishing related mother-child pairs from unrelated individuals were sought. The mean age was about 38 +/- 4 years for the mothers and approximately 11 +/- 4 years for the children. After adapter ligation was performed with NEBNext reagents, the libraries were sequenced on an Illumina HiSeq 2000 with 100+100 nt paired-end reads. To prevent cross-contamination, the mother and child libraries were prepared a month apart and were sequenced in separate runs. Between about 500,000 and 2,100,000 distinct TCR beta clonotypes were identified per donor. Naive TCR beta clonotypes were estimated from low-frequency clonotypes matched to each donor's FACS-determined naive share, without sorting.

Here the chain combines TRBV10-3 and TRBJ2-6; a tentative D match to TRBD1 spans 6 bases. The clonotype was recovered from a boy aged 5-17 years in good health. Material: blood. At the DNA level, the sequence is TGTGCCATCAGTGACCCTACAGGGCTGAACGTCCTGACTTTC. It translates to CAISDPTGLNVLTF.